Listed here is a single T cell receptor (beta chain). Naive CD4+ cells were CD45RA-selected; the remaining cells were memory. This entry is derived from a study of shared clonotypes between healthy human individuals. Germline V CDR1 and CDR2: SGHRS, YFSETQ. The CDR3 is 14 amino acids. With 0 bases removed from V and 6 bases from J, the gap between germline ends came to 12 bases. The assay was immunoSEQ multiplex PCR, and TCRdb's table has in-frame clones only and misses some. The data hold 1,400,000 or so clones, with roughly 98.5% observed a single time. The J gene is TRBJ1-1, the V gene TRBV5-1, with D hard to call. Sequences were obtained from naive CD4+ T cells sorted from blood. As for subset: CD45RA+ positively selected. The sequence was obtained from a man aged 25-45 years in good health. In nucleotides, the CDR3 is TGCGCCAGCAGCTTGGGAGGCAGCAATGCTGAAGCTTTCTTT. As protein: CASSLGGSNAEAFF.